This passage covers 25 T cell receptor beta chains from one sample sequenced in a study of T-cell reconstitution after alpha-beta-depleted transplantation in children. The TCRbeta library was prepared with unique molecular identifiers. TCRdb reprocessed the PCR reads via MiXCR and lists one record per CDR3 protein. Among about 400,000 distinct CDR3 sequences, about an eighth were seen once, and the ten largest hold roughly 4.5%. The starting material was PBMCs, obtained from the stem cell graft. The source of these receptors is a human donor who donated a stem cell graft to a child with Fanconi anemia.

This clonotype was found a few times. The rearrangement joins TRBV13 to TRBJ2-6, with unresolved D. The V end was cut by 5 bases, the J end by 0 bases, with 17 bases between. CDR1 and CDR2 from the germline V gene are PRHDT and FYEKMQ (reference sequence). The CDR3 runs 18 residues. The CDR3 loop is CASSIRHAANSGANVLTF. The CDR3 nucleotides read TGTGCCAGCAGCATCCGACACGCCGCGAACTCTGGGGCCAACGTCCTGACTTTC.

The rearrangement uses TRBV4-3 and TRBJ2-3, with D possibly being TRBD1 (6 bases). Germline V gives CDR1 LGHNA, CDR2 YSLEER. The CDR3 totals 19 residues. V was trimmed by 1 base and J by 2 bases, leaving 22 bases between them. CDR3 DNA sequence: TGCGCCAGCAGCCAAGGAGGGGGTGGCAGCTCGGTCCACACAGATACGCAGTATTTT. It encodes CASSQGGGGSSVHTDTQYF.

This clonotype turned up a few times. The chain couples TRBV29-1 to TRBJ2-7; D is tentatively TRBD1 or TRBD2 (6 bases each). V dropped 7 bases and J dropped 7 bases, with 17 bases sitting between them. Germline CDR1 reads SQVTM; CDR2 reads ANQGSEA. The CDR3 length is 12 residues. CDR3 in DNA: TGCAGCGCGGCGGAGGGAAGGGGGGAGCAGTACGTC. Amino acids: CSAAEGRGEQYV.

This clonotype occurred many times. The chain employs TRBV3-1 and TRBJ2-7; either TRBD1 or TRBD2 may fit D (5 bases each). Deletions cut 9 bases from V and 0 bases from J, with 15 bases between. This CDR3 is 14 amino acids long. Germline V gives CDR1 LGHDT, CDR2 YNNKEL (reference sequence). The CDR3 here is CASHLEGSSYEQYF. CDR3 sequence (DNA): TGTGCCAGTCATCTCGAGGGGTCCTCCTACGAGCAGTACTTC.

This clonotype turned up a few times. The CDR3 loop reads CASSLVQGADEQFF. Here the CDR3 DNA reads TGCGCCAGCAGCTTGGTCCAGGGGGCTGATGAGCAGTTCTTC. The chain joins TRBV5-1 to TRBJ2-1; 8 bases agree with TRBD1. The CDR3 is made up of 14 amino acids. Per the germline V gene, CDR1 is SGHRS and CDR2 is YFSETQ. Germline trimming cut 0 bases from V and 8 bases from J; bases unmatched to any gene: 4.

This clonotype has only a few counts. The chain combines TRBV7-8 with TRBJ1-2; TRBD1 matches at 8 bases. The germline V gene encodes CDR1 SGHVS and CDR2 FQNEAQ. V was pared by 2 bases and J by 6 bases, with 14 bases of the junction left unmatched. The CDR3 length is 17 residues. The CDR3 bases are TGTGCCAGCAGCTTAATCAGGGAGACAGGGGAGAAGAATGGCTACACCTTC. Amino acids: CASSLIRETGEKNGYTF.

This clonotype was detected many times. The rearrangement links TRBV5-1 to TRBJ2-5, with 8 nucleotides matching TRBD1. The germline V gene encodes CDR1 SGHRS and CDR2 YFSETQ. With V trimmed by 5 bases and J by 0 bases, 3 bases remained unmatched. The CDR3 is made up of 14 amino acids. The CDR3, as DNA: TGCGCCAGCAGTAAGGACAGGGACCAAGAGACCCAGTACTTC. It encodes CASSKDRDQETQYF.

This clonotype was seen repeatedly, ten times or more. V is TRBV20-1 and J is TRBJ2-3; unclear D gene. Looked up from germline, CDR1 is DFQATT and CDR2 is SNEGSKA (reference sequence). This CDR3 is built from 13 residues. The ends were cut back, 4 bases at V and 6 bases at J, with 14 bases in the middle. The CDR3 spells CSAKRSAIDTQYF. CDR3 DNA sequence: TGCAGTGCTAAGAGAAGTGCAATTGATACGCAGTATTTT.

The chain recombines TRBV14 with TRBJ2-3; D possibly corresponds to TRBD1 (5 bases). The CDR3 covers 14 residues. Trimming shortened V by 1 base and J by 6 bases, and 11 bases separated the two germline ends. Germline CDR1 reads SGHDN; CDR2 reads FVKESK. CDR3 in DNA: TGTGCCAGCAGCCAAGTTGGGGCAGGGGATACGCAGTATTTT. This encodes CASSQVGAGDTQYF.

This CDR3 is CASSDWGVYEQYV. CDR3 sequence (DNA): TGTGCCAGCAGTGATTGGGGAGTCTACGAGCAGTACGTC. V usage is TRBV2 and J usage is TRBJ2-7; maybe TRBD2 (5 bases). The CDR3 loop spans 13 amino acids. Trimming took off 3 bases at V and 3 bases at J, with 9 bases between the two ends. Germline-derived CDR1 and CDR2 are SNHLY and FYNNEI.

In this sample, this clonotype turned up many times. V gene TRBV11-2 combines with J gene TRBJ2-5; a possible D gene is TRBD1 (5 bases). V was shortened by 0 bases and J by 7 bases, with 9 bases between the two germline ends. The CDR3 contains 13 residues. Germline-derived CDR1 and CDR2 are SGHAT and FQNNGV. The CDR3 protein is CASSLEGDGTQYF. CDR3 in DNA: TGTGCCAGCAGCTTAGAAGGGGATGGGACCCAGTACTTC.

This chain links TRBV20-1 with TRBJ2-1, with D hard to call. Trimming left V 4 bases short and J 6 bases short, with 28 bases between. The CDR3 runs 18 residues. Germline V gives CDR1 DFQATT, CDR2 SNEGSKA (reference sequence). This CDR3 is CSATPPGLLVALSNEQFF. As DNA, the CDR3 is TGCAGTGCTACTCCCCCCGGCCTCCTGGTCGCCTTAAGCAATGAGCAGTTCTTC.

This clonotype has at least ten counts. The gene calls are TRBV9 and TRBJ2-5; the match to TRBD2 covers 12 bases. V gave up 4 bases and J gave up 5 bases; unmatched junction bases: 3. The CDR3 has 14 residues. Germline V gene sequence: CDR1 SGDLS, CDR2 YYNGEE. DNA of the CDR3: TGTGCCAGCAGCCGGACTAGCGGGGAGGAGACCCAGTACTTC. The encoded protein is CASSRTSGEETQYF.

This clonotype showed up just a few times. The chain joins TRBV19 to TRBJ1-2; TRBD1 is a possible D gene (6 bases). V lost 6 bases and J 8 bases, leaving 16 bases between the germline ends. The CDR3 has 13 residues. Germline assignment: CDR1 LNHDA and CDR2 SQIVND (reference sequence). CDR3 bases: TGTGCCAGTAGAATTGGTTCCAGGGGCGGCTACACCTTC. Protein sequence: CASRIGSRGGYTF.

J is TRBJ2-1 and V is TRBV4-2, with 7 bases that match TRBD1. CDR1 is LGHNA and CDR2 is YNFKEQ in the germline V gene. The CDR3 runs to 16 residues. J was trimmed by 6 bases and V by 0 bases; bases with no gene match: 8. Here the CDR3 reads CASSQDNGQARNEQFF. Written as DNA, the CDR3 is TGTGCCAGCAGCCAAGATAACGGACAGGCCCGCAATGAGCAGTTCTTC.

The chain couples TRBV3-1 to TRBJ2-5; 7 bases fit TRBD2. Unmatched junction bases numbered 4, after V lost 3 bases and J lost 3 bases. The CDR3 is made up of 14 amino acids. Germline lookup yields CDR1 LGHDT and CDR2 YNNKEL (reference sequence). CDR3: CASSQRAGKETQYF. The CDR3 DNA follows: TGTGCCAGCAGCCAGCGAGCGGGGAAAGAGACCCAGTACTTC.

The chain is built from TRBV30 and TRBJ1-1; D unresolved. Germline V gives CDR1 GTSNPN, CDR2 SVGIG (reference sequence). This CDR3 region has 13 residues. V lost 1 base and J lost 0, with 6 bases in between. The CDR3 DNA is TGTGCCTGGAGTGAGAGGATGAACACTGAAGCTTTCTTT. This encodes CAWSERMNTEAFF.

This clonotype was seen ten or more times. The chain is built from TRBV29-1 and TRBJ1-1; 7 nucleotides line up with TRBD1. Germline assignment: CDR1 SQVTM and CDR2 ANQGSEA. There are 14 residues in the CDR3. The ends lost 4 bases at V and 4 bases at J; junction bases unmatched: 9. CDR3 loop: CSVGGRGSLTEAFF. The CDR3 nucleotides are TGCAGCGTTGGGGGCAGGGGGTCGCTCACTGAAGCTTTCTTT. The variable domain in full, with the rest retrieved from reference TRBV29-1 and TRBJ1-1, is SAVISQKPSRDICQRGTSLTIQCQVDSQVTMMFWYRQQPGQSLTLIATANQGSEATYESGFVIDKFPISRPNLTFSTLTVSNMSPEDSSIYLCSVGGRGSLTEAFFGQGTRLTVV.

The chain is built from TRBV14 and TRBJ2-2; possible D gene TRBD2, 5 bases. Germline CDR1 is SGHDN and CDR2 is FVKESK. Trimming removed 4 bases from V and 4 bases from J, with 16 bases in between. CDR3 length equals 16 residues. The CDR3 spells CASSPLGRRSTGELFF. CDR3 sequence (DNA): TGTGCCAGCAGCCCCCTGGGTCGGAGGAGCACCGGGGAGCTGTTTTTT.

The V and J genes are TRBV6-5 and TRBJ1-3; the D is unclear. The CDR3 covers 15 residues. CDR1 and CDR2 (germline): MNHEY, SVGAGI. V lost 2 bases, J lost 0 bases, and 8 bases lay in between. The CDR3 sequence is CASSYNPVSGNTIYF. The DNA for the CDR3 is TGTGCCAGCAGTTACAATCCAGTCTCTGGAAACACCATATATTTT.

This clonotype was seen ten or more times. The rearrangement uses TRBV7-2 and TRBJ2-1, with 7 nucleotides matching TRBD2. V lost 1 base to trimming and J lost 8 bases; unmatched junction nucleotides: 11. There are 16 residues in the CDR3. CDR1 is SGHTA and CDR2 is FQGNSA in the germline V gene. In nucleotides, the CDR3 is TGTGCCAGCAGCTTAGTTACGTTGAGCGGGGCGGATGAGCAGTTCTTC. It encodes CASSLVTLSGADEQFF.

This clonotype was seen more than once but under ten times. The CDR3 DNA reads TGTGCCTGGGGACAGGGGAATGGCTACACCTTC. This sequence encodes CAWGQGNGYTF. The chain recombines TRBV30 with TRBJ1-2; 9 bases fit TRBD1. Germline loops: CDR1 GTSNPN, CDR2 SVGIG (reference sequence). The CDR3 totals 11 residues. J lost 6 bases, V lost 5 bases, and 1 base had no gene match.

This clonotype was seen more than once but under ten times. As DNA, the CDR3 is TGTGCCAGCAGCTTAGCGCCCCGGACTAGCGGGGGGGCTAACAATGAGCAGTTCTTC. It yields the protein CASSLAPRTSGGANNEQFF. The V gene is TRBV7-2, the J gene TRBJ2-1; TRBD2 agrees at 15 bases. V was clipped by 0 bases and J by 5 bases; unmatched bases: 8. This CDR3 has 19 residues. Germline V gives CDR1 SGHTA, CDR2 FQGNSA. The variable domain in full, completed from reference TRBV7-2 and TRBJ2-1, reads GAGVSQSPSNKVTEKGKDVELRCDPISGHTALYWYRQSLGQGLEFLIYFQGNSAPDKSGLPSDRFSAERTGGSVSTLTIQRTQQEDSAVYLCASSLAPRTSGGANNEQFFGPGTRLTVL.

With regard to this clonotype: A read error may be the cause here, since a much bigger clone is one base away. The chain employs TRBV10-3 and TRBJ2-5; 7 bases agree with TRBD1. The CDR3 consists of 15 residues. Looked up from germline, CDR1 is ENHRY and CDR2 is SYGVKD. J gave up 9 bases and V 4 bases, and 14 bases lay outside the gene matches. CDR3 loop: CAISAQGVLEGAQYF. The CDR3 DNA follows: TGTGCCATCAGTGCTCAGGGGGTCCTCGAAGGGGCCCAGTACTTC.

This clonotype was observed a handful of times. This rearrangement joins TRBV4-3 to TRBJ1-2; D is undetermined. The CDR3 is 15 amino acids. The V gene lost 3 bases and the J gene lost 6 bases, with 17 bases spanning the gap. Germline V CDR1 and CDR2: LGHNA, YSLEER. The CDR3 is CASSQGLTNPNGYTF. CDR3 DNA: TGCGCCAGCAGCCAGGGTCTGACAAATCCCAATGGCTACACCTTC.